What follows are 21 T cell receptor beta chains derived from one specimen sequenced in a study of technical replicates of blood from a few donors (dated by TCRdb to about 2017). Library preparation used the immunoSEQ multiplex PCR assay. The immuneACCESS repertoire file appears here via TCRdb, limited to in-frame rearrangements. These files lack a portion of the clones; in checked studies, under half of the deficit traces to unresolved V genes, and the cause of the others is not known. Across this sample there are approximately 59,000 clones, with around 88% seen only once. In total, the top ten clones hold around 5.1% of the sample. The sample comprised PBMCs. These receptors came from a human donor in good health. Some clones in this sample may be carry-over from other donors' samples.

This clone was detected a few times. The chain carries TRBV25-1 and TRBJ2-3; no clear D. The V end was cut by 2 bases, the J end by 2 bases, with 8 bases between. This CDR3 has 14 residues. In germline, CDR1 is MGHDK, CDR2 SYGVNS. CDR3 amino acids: CASSERAHTDTQYF. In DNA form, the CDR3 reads TGTGCCAGCAGTGAACGAGCTCACACAGATACGCAGTATTTT.

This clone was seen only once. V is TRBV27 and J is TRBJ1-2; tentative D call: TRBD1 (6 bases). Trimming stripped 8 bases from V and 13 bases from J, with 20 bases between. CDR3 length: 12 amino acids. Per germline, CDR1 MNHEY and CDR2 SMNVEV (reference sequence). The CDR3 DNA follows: TGTGCCAGCGGATTCCCAGGGGCGTTTTGCACCTTC. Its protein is CASGFPGAFCTF.

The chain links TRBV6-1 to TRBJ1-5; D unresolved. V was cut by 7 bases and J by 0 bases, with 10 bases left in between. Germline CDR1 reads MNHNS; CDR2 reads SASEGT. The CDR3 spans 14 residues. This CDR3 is CASKVLGSNQPQHF. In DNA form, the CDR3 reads TGTGCCAGCAAAGTTCTCGGTAGCAATCAGCCCCAGCATTTT.

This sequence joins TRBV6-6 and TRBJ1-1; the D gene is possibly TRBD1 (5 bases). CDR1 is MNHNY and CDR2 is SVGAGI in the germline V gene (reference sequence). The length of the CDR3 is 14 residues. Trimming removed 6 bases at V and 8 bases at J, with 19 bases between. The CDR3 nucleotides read TGTGCCAGCAGGGATCATCAGGGATGGTGGGAAGCTTTCTTT. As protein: CASRDHQGWWEAFF.

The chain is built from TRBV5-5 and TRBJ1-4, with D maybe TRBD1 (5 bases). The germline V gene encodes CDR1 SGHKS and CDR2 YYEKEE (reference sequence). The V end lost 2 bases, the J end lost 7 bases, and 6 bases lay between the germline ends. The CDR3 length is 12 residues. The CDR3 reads CASSFQGEKLFF. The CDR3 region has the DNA TGTGCCAGCAGCTTTCAGGGTGAAAAACTGTTTTTT. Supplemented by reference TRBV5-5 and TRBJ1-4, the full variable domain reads DAGVTQSPTHLIKTRGQQVTLRCSPISGHKSVSWYQQVLGQGPQFIFQYYEKEERGRGNFPDRFSARQFPNYSSELNVNALLLGDSALYLCASSFQGEKLFFGSGTQLSVL.

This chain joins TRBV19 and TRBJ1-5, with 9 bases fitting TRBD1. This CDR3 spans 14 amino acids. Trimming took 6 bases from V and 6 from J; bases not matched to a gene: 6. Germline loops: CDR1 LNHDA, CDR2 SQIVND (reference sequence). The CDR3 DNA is TGTGCCAGTAGCCCACAGGGGGCCCTTCAGCCCCAGCATTTT. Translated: CASSPQGALQPQHF.

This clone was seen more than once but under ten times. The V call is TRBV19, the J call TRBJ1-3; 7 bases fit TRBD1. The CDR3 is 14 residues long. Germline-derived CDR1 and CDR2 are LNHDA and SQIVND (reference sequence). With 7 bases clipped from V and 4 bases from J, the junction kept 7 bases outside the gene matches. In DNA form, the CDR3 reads TGTGCCAGTACGAAGGGGGCAGCAGGAAACACCATATATTTT. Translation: CASTKGAAGNTIYF.

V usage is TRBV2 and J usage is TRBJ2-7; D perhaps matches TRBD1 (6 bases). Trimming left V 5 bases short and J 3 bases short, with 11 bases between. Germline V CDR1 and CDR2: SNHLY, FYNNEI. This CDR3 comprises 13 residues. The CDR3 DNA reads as TGTGCCAGCAGTTCCAACAGGGTCTACGAGCAGTACTTC. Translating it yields CASSSNRVYEQYF. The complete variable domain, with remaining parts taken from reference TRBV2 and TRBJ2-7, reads EPEVTQTPSHQVTQMGQEVILRCVPISNHLYFYWYRQILGQKVEFLVSFYNNEISEKSEIFDDQFSVERPDGSNFTLKIRSTKLEDSAMYFCASSSNRVYEQYFGPGTRLTVT.

For the CDR3, the DNA is TGTGCCAGCAGCCCGGGTGGGGCTGGCTACACCTTC. This gives the protein CASSPGGAGYTF. The gene calls are TRBV5-6 and TRBJ1-2; possibly TRBD1 for D (5 bases). The V and J ends lost 4 bases and 7 bases respectively, with 11 bases between them. Germline V gene data show CDR1 as SGHDT and CDR2 as YYEEEE. The CDR3 covers 12 residues.

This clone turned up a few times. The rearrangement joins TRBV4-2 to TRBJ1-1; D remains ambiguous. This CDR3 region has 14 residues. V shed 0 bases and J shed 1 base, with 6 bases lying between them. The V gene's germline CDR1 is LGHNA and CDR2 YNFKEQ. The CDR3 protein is CASSQDEANTEAFF. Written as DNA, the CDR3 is TGTGCCAGCAGCCAAGATGAAGCGAACACTGAAGCTTTCTTT.

CDR3 loop: CASSFPGGYTF. The CDR3 DNA sequence: TGTGCCAGCAGCTTCCCCGGTGGCTACACCTTC. V gene TRBV11-2 combines with J gene TRBJ1-2; D call uncertain. The CDR3 sequence is 11 residues long. Germline CDR1 and CDR2: SGHAT and FQNNGV. Trimming shortened V by 3 bases and J by 7 bases, and 6 bases separated the two germline ends.

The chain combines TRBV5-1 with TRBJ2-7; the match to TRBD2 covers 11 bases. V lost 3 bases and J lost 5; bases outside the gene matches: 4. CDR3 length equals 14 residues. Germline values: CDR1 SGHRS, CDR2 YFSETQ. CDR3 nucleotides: TGCGCCAGCAGCTCCGTGACTAGCGGGGACGAGCAGTACTTC. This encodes CASSSVTSGDEQYF.

The CDR3 is CASSPRTSEAFF. In nucleotides, the CDR3 is TGTGCCAGTAGCCCACGGACATCTGAAGCTTTCTTT. This chain connects TRBV19 to TRBJ1-1; D possibly corresponds to TRBD1 (5 bases). CDR3 length: 12 residues. Germline CDR1 and CDR2: LNHDA and SQIVND (reference sequence). Trimming left V 6 bases short and J 6 bases short, with 11 bases between.

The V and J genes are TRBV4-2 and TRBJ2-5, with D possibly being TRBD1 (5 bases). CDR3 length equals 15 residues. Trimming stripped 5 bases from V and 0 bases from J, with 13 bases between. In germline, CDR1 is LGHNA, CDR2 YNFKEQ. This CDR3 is CASSAPGQDQETQYF. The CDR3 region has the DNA TGTGCCAGCAGCGCACCCGGACAAGACCAAGAGACCCAGTACTTC.

The CDR3 region is CASSLASTGANGYTF. The CDR3, as DNA: TGTGCCAGCAGCTTGGCTTCGACAGGGGCGAATGGCTACACCTTC. The V gene is TRBV7-2, the J gene TRBJ1-2; 8 bases match TRBD1. This CDR3 is 15 amino acids long. The V segment lost 3 bases and the J segment 6 bases; nucleotides outside the gene matches: 9. Per the germline V gene, CDR1 is SGHTA and CDR2 is FQGNSA.

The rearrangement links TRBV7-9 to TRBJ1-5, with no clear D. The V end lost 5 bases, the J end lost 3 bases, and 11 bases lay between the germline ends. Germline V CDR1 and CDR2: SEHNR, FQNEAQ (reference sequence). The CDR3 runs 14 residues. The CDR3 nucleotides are TGTGCCAGCAGCATAGGGCAGTCCAATCAGCCCCAGCATTTT. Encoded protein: CASSIGQSNQPQHF.

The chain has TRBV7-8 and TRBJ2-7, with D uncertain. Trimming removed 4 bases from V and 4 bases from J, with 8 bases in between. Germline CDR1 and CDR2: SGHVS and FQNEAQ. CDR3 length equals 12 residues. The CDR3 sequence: CASSSLPYEQYF. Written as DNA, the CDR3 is TGTGCCAGCAGCTCTCTCCCTTACGAGCAGTACTTC. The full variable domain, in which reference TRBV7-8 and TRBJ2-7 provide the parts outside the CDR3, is GAGVSQSPRYKVAKRGQDVALRCDPISGHVSLFWYQQALGQGPEFLTYFQNEAQLDKSGLPSDRFFAERPEGSVSTLKIQRTQQEDSAVYLCASSSLPYEQYFGPGTRLTVT.

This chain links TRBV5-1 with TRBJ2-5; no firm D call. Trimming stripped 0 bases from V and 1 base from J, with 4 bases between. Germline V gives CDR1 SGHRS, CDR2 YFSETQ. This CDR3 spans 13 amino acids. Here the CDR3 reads CASSLVSQETQYF. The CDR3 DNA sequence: TGCGCCAGCAGCTTGGTATCCCAAGAGACCCAGTACTTC.

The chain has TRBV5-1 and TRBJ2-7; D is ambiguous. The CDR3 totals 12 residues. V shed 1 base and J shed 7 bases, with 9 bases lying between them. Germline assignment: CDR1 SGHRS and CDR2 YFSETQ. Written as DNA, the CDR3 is TGCGCCAGCAGCTTGACCCGGTCTGAGCAGTACTTC. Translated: CASSLTRSEQYF.

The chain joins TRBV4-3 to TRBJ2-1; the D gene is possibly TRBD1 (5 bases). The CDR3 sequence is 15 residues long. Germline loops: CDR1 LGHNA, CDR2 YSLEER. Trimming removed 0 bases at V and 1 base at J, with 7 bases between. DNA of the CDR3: TGCGCCAGCAGCCAAGATACAGGTTCCTACAATGAGCAGTTCTTC. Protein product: CASSQDTGSYNEQFF.

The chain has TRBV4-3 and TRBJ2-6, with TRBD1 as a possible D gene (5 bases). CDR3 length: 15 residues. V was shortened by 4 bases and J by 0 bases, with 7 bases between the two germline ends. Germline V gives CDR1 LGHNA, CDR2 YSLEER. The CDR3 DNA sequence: TGCGCCAGCAGCCCAGGGATCTCTGGGGCCAACGTCCTGACTTTC. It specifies CASSPGISGANVLTF.